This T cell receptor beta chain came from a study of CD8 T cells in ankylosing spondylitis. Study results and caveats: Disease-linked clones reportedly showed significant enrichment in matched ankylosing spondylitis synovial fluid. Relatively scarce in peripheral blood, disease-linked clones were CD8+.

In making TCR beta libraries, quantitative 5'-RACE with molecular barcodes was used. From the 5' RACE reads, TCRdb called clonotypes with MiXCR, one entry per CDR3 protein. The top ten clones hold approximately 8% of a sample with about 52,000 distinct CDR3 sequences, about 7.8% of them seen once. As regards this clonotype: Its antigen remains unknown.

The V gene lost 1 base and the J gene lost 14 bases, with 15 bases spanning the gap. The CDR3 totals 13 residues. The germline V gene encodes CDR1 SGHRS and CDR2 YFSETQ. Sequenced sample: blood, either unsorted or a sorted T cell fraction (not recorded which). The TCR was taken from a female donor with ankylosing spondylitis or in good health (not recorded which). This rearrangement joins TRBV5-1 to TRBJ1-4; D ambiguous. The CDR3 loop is CASSLSDISTLFF. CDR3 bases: TGCGCCAGCAGCTTGAGCGACATATCCACCCTGTTTTTT.